The 16 T cell receptor beta chains below all came from one sample that was sequenced in a study of CD8 T cells in Susac syndrome (dated by TCRdb to about 2019). The library was produced with the immunoSEQ multiplex PCR assay. RNA was extracted using the RNeasy kit, and roughly 0.5 to 1 microgram was reverse transcribed with random hexamers. TCRdb reanalyzed the raw reads on its own, using fastp at Q25 for trimming and MiXCR for clone calling, and kept in-frame beta chains. For every CDR3 protein sequence, its rows merge into one entry that carries the most common genes and DNA. This sample comprises approximately 160,000 distinct CDR3 sequences, roughly 94% of them detected only once. The ten largest clones represent about 0.094% of the sample. The specimen sequenced was CD4+ T cells from PBMCs. All receptors come from a human donor with multiple sclerosis.

The rearrangement uses TRBV2 and TRBJ2-2; D perhaps matches TRBD1 (5 bases). Germline V gene sequence: CDR1 SNHLY, CDR2 FYNNEI. Trimming shortened V by 6 bases and J by 4 bases, and 9 bases separated the two germline ends. The CDR3 has 13 amino acids. In nucleotides, the CDR3 is TGTGCCAGCAGCCGGACACCCACCGGGGAGCTGTTTTTT. Its protein product is CASSRTPTGELFF. The full variable domain, its missing parts supplied by reference TRBV2 and TRBJ2-2, is EPEVTQTPSHQVTQMGQEVILRCVPISNHLYFYWYRQILGQKVEFLVSFYNNEISEKSEIFDDQFSVERPDGSNFTLKIRSTKLEDSAMYFCASSRTPTGELFFGEGSRLTVL.

This chain links TRBV5-1 with TRBJ2-5; the match to TRBD2 covers 7 bases. CDR3 size: 14 residues. Germline V gene data show CDR1 as SGHRS and CDR2 as YFSETQ. V was clipped by 0 bases and J by 5 bases; unmatched bases: 4. The CDR3 DNA sequence: TGCGCCAGCAGCTTGGCGGCGGGAGTGGAGACCCAGTACTTC. Its translation: CASSLAAGVETQYF.

This clonotype appeared a single time. V gene TRBV20-1 combines with J gene TRBJ2-4; 12 nucleotides line up with TRBD2. Germline V gives CDR1 DFQATT, CDR2 SNEGSKA (reference sequence). This CDR3 region has 15 residues. With 2 bases clipped from V and 8 bases from J, the junction kept 7 bases outside the gene matches. The CDR3 is CSARQLLAGGDIQYF. Written as DNA, the CDR3 is TGCAGTGCTAGACAATTACTAGCGGGAGGTGACATTCAGTACTTC.

V and J are TRBV3-1 and TRBJ1-1; D not resolved. The CDR3 extends over 11 amino acids. Between the trimmed V and J ends, which lost 3 bases and 5 bases, there was a span of 4 bases. Germline V lookup: CDR1 LGHDT, CDR2 YNNKEL (reference sequence). The CDR3 protein is CASSQLTEAFF. Here the CDR3 DNA reads TGTGCCAGCAGCCAGTTGACTGAAGCTTTCTTT.

The rearrangement links TRBV19 to TRBJ1-5; the D is unclear. V lost 2 bases and J 5 bases, leaving 4 bases between the germline ends. Germline loops: CDR1 LNHDA, CDR2 SQIVND (reference sequence). CDR3 length: 12 residues. This CDR3 is CASSIMDQPQHF. DNA for the CDR3: TGTGCCAGTAGTATAATGGATCAGCCCCAGCATTTT.

The chain combines TRBV18 with TRBJ1-2, with D tentatively TRBD1 (5 bases). This CDR3 has 13 amino acids. V lost 3 bases and J 4 bases, leaving 9 bases between the germline ends. CDR1 KGHSH and CDR2 LQKENI come from the germline V gene. In nucleotides, the CDR3 is TGTGCCAGCTCACCTGGGGGTGCCTATGGCTACACCTTC. It translates to CASSPGGAYGYTF.

The sample holds one count of this clonotype. The chain uses TRBV29-1 and TRBJ2-2, with 14 nucleotides matching TRBD2. V lost 6 bases to trimming and J lost 12 bases; unmatched junction nucleotides: 12. The germline CDR1 and CDR2 sequences are SQVTM and ANQGSEA. CDR3 length: 15 residues. Here the CDR3 DNA reads TGCAGCGTGGTCTCGGGACTAGCGGGAGAGGGGAAGCTGTTTTTT. This codes for CSVVSGLAGEGKLFF.

The V and J genes are TRBV12-3 or TRBV12-4 and TRBJ1-1; unclear D gene. V lost 5 bases and J 7 bases, leaving 14 bases between the germline ends. This CDR3 has 13 amino acids. The CDR3 protein is CASSTSTGNEAFF. The CDR3, as DNA: TGTGCCAGCAGTACATCCACGGGAAATGAAGCTTTCTTT.

The chain has TRBV7-2 and TRBJ2-7; maybe TRBD1 (5 bases). The CDR3 loop spans 14 amino acids. Germline loops: CDR1 SGHTA, CDR2 FQGNSA. Trimming removed 3 bases at V and 3 bases at J, with 12 bases between. The DNA of the CDR3 is TGTGCCAGCAGCTTGGGGCTAAGTGTCTACGAGCAGTACTTC. As protein: CASSLGLSVYEQYF.

This clonotype was counted once. The rearrangement joins TRBV7-8 to TRBJ2-2, with 7 nucleotides matching TRBD1. This CDR3 is 16 amino acids long. Germline V CDR1 and CDR2: SGHVS, FQNEAQ. The ends lost 2 bases at V and 4 bases at J; junction bases unmatched: 7. The CDR3 protein is CASSLRVSGGTGELFF. The CDR3 DNA sequence: TGTGCCAGCAGCTTACGGGTTTCAGGGGGCACCGGGGAGCTGTTTTTT.

Only one count was recorded for this clonotype. V is TRBV12-3 or TRBV12-4 and J is TRBJ2-5; 7 bases fit TRBD2. The CDR3 extends over 15 amino acids. The trim removed 8 bases at V and 1 base at J, leaving 10 bases unmatched. The CDR3 DNA sequence: TGTGCCAGCCGAAGAGGAGCGGGACCCCAAGAGACCCAGTACTTC. Translated, it gives CASRRGAGPQETQYF.

This clonotype was recorded only once. The CDR3 DNA is TGTGCCACCTCGGGGACCCGGGCTTTCTTT. As protein: CATSGTRAFF. This rearrangement joins TRBV28 to TRBJ1-1; D might be TRBD1 (5 bases). CDR1 MDHEN and CDR2 SYDVKM come from the germline V gene. V dropped 10 bases and J dropped 11 bases, with 14 bases sitting between them. The CDR3 runs 10 residues.

V gene TRBV7-9 combines with J gene TRBJ1-1; D is unresolved. Trimming pared 2 bases from V and 2 bases from J, leaving 9 bases between. Germline-derived CDR1 and CDR2 are SEHNR and FQNEAQ (reference sequence). The CDR3 runs to 14 residues. The CDR3 nucleotides are TGTGCCAGCAGCTTACAGAATATTAACACTGAAGCTTTCTTT. This translates into CASSLQNINTEAFF.

This clonotype was counted a single time. The V and J genes are TRBV7-2 and TRBJ2-1; 8 bases line up with TRBD2. The germline gives CDR1 SGHTA, CDR2 FQGNSA. The CDR3 spans 16 residues. The ends lost 2 bases at V and 4 bases at J; junction bases unmatched: 7. The DNA for the CDR3 is TGTGCCAGCAGCTTAAGGGTCGGACTAGCTTACAATGAGCAGTTCTTC. Protein product: CASSLRVGLAYNEQFF.

The J gene is TRBJ1-1, the V gene TRBV29-1, with D tentatively TRBD1 (5 bases). V was trimmed by 7 bases and J by 11 bases, leaving 20 bases between them. The CDR3 extends over 12 amino acids. Germline lookup yields CDR1 SQVTM and CDR2 ANQGSEA. The CDR3 is CSENSRARGAFF. The CDR3 bases are TGCAGCGAGAACTCCCGGGCCCGGGGGGCTTTCTTT.

V gene TRBV19 combines with J gene TRBJ1-1; 9 bases are shared with TRBD1. The length of the CDR3 is 15 residues. Germline values: CDR1 LNHDA, CDR2 SQIVND (reference sequence). V was pared by 7 bases and J by 1 base, with 7 bases of the junction left unmatched. The chain's CDR3 is CASTRTGVPNTEAFF. The DNA of the CDR3 is TGTGCCAGTACCCGGACAGGGGTCCCGAACACTGAAGCTTTCTTT.